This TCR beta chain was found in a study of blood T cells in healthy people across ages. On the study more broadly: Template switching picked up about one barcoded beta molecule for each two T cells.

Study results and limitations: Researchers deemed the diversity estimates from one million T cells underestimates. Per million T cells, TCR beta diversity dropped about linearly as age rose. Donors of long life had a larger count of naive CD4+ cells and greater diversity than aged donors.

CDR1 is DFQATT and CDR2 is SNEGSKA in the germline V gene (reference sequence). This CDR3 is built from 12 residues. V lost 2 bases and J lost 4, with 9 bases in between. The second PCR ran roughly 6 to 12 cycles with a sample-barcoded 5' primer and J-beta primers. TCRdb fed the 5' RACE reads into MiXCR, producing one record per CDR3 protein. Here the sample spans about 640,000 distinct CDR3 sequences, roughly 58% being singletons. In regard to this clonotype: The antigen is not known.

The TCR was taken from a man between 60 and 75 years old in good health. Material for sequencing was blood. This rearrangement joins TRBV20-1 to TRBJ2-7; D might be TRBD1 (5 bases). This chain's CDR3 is CSARIDSYEQYF. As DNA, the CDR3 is TGCAGTGCTAGAATTGACAGTTACGAGCAGTACTTC.